This TCR beta chain was profiled in a study of cytomegalovirus exposure and HLA in healthy donors. Study outcomes and limitations: Rates of TCR association differed by HLA locus in a later analysis, with DRB1 highest and HLA-C lowest.

On this clone itself: Its antigen is not known.

PCR involved 60 Vbeta and 13 Jbeta primers. Data came from immunoSEQ multiplex PCR; TCRdb stores just in-frame clones and leaves some out. This sample yields 150,000 to 200,000 clones, of which 60% to 80% are seen a single time; 0.85% to 1% belongs to the top ten. The donors gave bone marrow, and they were healthy. The CDR3 spans 14 residues. CDR1 and CDR2 from the germline V gene are MDHEN and SYDVKM. Trimming took 4 bases from V and 1 from J; bases not matched to a gene: 4. This sequence originates from a woman aged 45-65 years in good health and CMV-seropositive. The chain couples TRBV28 to TRBJ2-7, with 7 bases fitting TRBD1. The sequencing input was PBMCs. CDR3 region: CASSSRTGSYEQYF. CDR3 nucleotide sequence: TGTGCCAGCAGTTCCCGGACAGGTTCCTACGAGCAGTACTTC.